Following are 15 T cell receptor beta chains from one sample sequenced in a study of CD8 T cells in Susac syndrome. Random hexamers were used to reverse transcribe the RNA input (roughly 0.5 to 1 ug). MiXCR, applied by TCRdb to the immunoSEQ multiplex PCR reads, yields one record per CDR3 protein. The sample records about 180,000 distinct CDR3 sequences, roughly 92% being singletons. Sample: CD4+ T cells from PBMCs. The source of these receptors is a human donor with Susac syndrome.

This chain links TRBV20-1 with TRBJ1-1, with D unclear. Germline loops: CDR1 DFQATT, CDR2 SNEGSKA (reference sequence). V was shortened by 3 bases and J by 0 bases, with 14 bases between the two germline ends. This CDR3 comprises 15 residues. The CDR3 nucleotides read TGCAGTGCTAGGGTTTCTGGAGCTGTGAACACTGAAGCTTTCTTT. Translating it yields CSARVSGAVNTEAFF.

This chain uses TRBV14 with TRBJ2-7, with D perhaps matching TRBD1 (5 bases). The V gene's germline CDR1 is SGHDN and CDR2 FVKESK. Trimming shortened V by 2 bases and J by 6 bases, and 14 bases separated the two germline ends. The CDR3 is made up of 14 amino acids. CDR3 amino acids: CASSQFQGIGEQYF. The CDR3 nucleotides are TGTGCCAGCAGCCAATTCCAGGGAATAGGCGAGCAGTACTTC.

The rearrangement joins TRBV29-1 to TRBJ2-5; 9 bases agree with TRBD1. Unmatched junction bases numbered 7, after V lost 2 bases and J lost 9 bases. The CDR3 loop spans 13 amino acids. Germline CDR1 reads SQVTM; CDR2 reads ANQGSEA. The CDR3 loop is CSVEQDRGVAQYF. CDR3 sequence (DNA): TGCAGCGTTGAACAAGACAGGGGGGTGGCCCAGTACTTC.

The chain uses TRBV19 and TRBJ1-2; possibly TRBD1 for D (5 bases). Trimming left V 0 bases short and J 4 bases short, with 9 bases between. The length of the CDR3 is 14 residues. Germline lookup yields CDR1 LNHDA and CDR2 SQIVND (reference sequence). In DNA, the CDR3 is TGTGCCAGTAGTATAGACCAGGGTGGCTATGGCTACACCTTC. It specifies CASSIDQGGYGYTF.

J is TRBJ2-1 and V is TRBV29-1; D gene ambiguous. Germline V gives CDR1 SQVTM, CDR2 ANQGSEA. The CDR3 is 13 amino acids. The V and J ends lost 5 bases and 3 bases respectively, with 11 bases between them. CDR3 in DNA: TGCAGCGTTCCTGGTCTTAACTACAATGAGCAGTTCTTC. It encodes CSVPGLNYNEQFF.

V is TRBV5-8 and J is TRBJ2-7, with D possibly being TRBD1 (6 bases). Germline lookup yields CDR1 SGHTS and CDR2 YDEGEE. The CDR3 is 15 amino acids. Trimming took off 4 bases at V and 3 bases at J, with 17 bases between the two ends. The DNA for the CDR3 is TGTGCCAGCAGCAAGACAGGTTGGGGTGTCTACGAGCAGTACTTC. It yields the protein CASSKTGWGVYEQYF.

The chain has TRBV12-3 or TRBV12-4 and TRBJ1-6, with D possibly TRBD1 on 5 matching bases. There are 14 residues in the CDR3. Trimming cost V 5 bases and J 7 bases, with 12 bases left between them. This CDR3 is CASSRGLGNSPLHF. DNA for the CDR3: TGTGCCAGCAGTAGGGGCCTGGGGAATTCACCCCTCCACTTT.

The V gene is TRBV7-6, the J gene TRBJ1-1; D gene ambiguous. With 2 bases removed from V and 4 bases from J, the gap between germline ends came to 17 bases. In germline, CDR1 is SGHVS, CDR2 FNYEAQ. CDR3 size: 16 residues. The CDR3: CASSLMAGGVGTEAFF. The CDR3 DNA sequence: TGTGCCAGCAGCTTAATGGCGGGTGGGGTGGGCACTGAAGCTTTCTTT.

V and J are TRBV20-1 and TRBJ2-7, with TRBD1 matching over 10 bases. This CDR3 region has 15 residues. Trimming took 1 base from V and 2 from J; bases not matched to a gene: 5. The germline CDR1 and CDR2 sequences are DFQATT and SNEGSKA (reference sequence). The CDR3, as DNA: TGCAGTGCTAGAGCGGGGGACAGGGGTACCTACGAGCAGTACTTC. Its translation: CSARAGDRGTYEQYF.

This clonotype was seen more than once but under ten times. The rearrangement uses TRBV4-2 and TRBJ2-7, with 8 bases that match TRBD1. In germline, CDR1 is LGHNA, CDR2 YNFKEQ. The CDR3 has 15 amino acids. With V trimmed by 0 bases and J by 7 bases, 8 bases remained unmatched. CDR3 DNA sequence: TGTGCCAGCAGCCAAGACGCAGGGGGCCTAGGGGAGCAGTACTTC. Translation: CASSQDAGGLGEQYF.

The chain uses TRBV29-1 and TRBJ1-1; no clear D. This CDR3 region has 14 residues. With 8 bases removed from V and 4 bases from J, the gap between germline ends came to 20 bases. From germline, CDR1 is SQVTM and CDR2 ANQGSEA. CDR3 in amino acids: CSSPIRLGGTEAFF. For the CDR3, the DNA is TGCAGCTCCCCCATAAGGCTCGGAGGCACTGAAGCTTTCTTT.

The rearrangement uses TRBV9 and TRBJ2-3, with TRBD2 matching over 7 bases. Germline V gene sequence: CDR1 SGDLS, CDR2 YYNGEE. This CDR3 has 16 amino acids. V shed 0 bases and J 0 bases; nucleotides not matched to a gene: 4. The chain's CDR3 is CASSVGGGMSTDTQYF. In DNA, the CDR3 is TGTGCCAGCAGCGTAGGGGGAGGGATGAGCACAGATACGCAGTATTTT.

The gene calls are TRBV9 and TRBJ2-2, with a weak D call TRBD2 (6 bases). V gave up 3 bases and J gave up 1 base, with 13 bases separating them. The CDR3 is 16 residues long. The germline V gene has CDR1 SGDLS and CDR2 YYNGEE. The CDR3 region is CASSEGGTGNTGELFF. CDR3 DNA sequence: TGTGCCAGCAGCGAGGGAGGTACAGGGAACACCGGGGAGCTGTTTTTT.

The chain couples TRBV30 to TRBJ2-7, with a possible D match to TRBD1 (7 bases). Germline assignment: CDR1 GTSNPN and CDR2 SVGIG (reference sequence). V was pared by 8 bases and J by 2 bases, with 13 bases between. The CDR3 sequence is 12 residues long. CDR3 residues: CATRRGPYEQYF. The CDR3 bases are TGTGCCACAAGGAGGGGGCCCTACGAGCAGTACTTC.

This sequence joins TRBV7-3 and TRBJ2-1; possible D gene TRBD2, 5 bases. The CDR3 contains 18 residues. Germline V gene data show CDR1 as SGHTA and CDR2 as FQGTGA. The V end was cut by 0 bases, the J end by 2 bases, with 17 bases between. The DNA of the CDR3 is TGTGCCAGCAGCTTAACGTACGGCGGTCCGGGGACCTACAATGAGCAGTTCTTC. This gives the protein CASSLTYGGPGTYNEQFF.